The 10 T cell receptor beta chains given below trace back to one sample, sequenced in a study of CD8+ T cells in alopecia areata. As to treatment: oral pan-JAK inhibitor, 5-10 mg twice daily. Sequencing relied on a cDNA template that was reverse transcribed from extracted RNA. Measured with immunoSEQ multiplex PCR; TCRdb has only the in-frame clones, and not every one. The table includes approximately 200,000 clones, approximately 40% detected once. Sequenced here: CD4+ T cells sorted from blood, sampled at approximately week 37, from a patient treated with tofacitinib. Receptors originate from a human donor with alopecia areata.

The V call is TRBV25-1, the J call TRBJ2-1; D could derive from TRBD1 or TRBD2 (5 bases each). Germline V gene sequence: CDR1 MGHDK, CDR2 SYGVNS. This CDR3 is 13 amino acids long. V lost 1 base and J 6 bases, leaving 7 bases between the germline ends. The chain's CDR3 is CASSESGPNEQFF. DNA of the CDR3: TGTGCCAGCAGTGAATCGGGACCCAATGAGCAGTTCTTC. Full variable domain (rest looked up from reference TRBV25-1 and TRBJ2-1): EADIYQTPRYLVIGTGKKITLECSQTMGHDKMYWYQQDPGMELHLIHYSYGVNSTEKGDLSSESTVSRIRTEHFPLTLESARPSHTSQYLCASSESGPNEQFFGPGTRLTVL.

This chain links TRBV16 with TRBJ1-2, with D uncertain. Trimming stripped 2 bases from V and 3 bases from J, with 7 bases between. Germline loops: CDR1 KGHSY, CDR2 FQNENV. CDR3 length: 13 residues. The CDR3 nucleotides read TGTGCCAGCAGCCAAGGGGAAGACTATGGCTACACCTTC. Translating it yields CASSQGEDYGYTF.

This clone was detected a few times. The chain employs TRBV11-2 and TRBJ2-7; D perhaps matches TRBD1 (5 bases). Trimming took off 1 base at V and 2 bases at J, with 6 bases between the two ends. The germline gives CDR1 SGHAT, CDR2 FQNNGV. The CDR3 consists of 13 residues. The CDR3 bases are TGTGCCAGCAGCTTAGGACAGACCTACGAGCAGTACTTC. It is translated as CASSLGQTYEQYF.

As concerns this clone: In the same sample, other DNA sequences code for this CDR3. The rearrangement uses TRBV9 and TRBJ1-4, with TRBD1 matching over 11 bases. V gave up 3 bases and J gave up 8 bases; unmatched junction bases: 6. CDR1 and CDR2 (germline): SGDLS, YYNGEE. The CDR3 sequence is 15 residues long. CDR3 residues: CASSDRTGGGEKLFF. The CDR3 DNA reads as TGTGCCAGCAGCGACCGGACAGGGGGCGGCGAAAAACTGTTTTTT.

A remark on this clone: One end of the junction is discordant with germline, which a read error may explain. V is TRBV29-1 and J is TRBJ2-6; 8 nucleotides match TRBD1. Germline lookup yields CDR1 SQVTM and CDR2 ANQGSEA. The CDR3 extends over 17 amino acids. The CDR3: CSVTPGTGASGAIVLTF. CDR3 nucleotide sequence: TGCAGCGTTACCCCCGGGACAGGCGCCTCTGGGGCCATCGTCCTGACTTTC.

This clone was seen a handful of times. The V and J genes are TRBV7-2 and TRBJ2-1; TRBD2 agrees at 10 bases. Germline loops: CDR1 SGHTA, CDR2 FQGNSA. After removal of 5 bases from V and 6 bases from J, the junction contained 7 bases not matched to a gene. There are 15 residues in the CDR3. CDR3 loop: CASSPSGRAGNEQFF. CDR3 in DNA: TGTGCCAGCAGCCCGAGCGGGAGGGCAGGCAATGAGCAGTTCTTC. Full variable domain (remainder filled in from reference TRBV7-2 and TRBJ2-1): GAGVSQSPSNKVTEKGKDVELRCDPISGHTALYWYRQSLGQGLEFLIYFQGNSAPDKSGLPSDRFSAERTGGSVSTLTIQRTQQEDSAVYLCASSPSGRAGNEQFFGPGTRLTVL.

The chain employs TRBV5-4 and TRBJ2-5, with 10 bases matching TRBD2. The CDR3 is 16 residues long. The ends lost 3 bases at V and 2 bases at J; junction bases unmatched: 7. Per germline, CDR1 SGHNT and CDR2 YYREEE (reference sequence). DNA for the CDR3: TGTGCCAGCAGCTGGGGAGCGGGAGGGAGTCAAGAGACCCAGTACTTC. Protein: CASSWGAGGSQETQYF.

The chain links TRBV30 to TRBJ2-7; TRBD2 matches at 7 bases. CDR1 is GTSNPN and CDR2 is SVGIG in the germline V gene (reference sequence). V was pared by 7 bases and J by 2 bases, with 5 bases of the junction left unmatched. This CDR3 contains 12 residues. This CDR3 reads CASSGGPYEQYF. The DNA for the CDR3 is TGTGCCTCGTCGGGAGGCCCCTACGAGCAGTACTTC.

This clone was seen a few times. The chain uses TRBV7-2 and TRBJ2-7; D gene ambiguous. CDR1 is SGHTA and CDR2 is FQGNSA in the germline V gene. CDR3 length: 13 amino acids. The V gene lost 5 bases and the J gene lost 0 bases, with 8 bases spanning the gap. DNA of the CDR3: TGTGCCAGCAGCCCCCCGAGCTCCTACGAGCAGTACTTC. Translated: CASSPPSSYEQYF.

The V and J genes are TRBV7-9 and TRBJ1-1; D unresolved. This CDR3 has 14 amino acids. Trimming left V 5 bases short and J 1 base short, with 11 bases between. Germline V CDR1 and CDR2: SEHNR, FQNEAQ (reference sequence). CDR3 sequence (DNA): TGTGCCAGCAGCACTCGACGGGAGAACACTGAAGCTTTCTTT. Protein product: CASSTRRENTEAFF.